This T cell receptor (beta chain) was recovered during a study of human T cells and chemical hapten exposure. Background on the study: In the sensitization step, 2% DPC was placed on approximately 2 cm by approximately 2 cm of upper inner arm skin. Whole-study findings and limits: Relative to control repertoires, expanded TCRs gave rise to significantly more large CDR3 similarity clusters. DPC sensitization produced no change in TCRs with frequency above 1 in 1000.

Per the germline V gene, CDR1 is MNHEY and CDR2 is SVGAGI. Trimming stripped 3 bases from V and 3 bases from J, with 12 bases between. The CDR3 is 15 residues long. TCRdb called the RACE reads again in MiXCR, with one record for every CDR3 protein. The sample yields 75,000 to 90,000 distinct CDR3 sequences, roughly 10% seen once. Time point: patch test 2, 6 weeks after DPC sensitization. Treatment: therapeutic diphenylcyclopropenone sensitization with weekly scalp DPC. This clonotype was found many times. Its antigen is as yet unknown. The rearrangement uses TRBV6-5 and TRBJ1-5, with D unresolved. This TCR was recovered from a woman in her forties or fifties with alopecia areata. Some clones in this sample may be carry-over from other donors' samples. The material sequenced was whole blood, taken in connection with sensitization to the hapten diphenylcyclopropenone (DPC). The CDR3 loop is CASSYNNRANQPQHF. CDR3 sequence (DNA): TGTGCCAGCAGTTATAATAATAGGGCCAATCAGCCCCAGCATTTT.